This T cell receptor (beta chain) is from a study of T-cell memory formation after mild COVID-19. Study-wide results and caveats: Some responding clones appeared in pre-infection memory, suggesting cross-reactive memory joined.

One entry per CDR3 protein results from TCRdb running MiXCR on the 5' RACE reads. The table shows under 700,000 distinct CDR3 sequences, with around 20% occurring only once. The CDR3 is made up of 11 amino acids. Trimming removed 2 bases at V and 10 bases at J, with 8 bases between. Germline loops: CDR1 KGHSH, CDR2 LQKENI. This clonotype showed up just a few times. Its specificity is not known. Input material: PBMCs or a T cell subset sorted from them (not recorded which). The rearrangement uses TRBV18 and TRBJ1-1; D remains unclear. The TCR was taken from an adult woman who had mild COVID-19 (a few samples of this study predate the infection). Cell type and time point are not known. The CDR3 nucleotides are TGTGCCAGCTCACCATTAATGGGAGCTTTCTTT. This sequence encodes CASSPLMGAFF.